Shown below are 26 T cell receptor beta chains from a single sample sequenced in a study of blood T cells in healthy people across ages. It was with a sample-barcoded 5' primer and a J-beta primer mix that a second PCR of roughly 7 to 12 cycles was run. TCRdb reprocessed the 5' RACE reads via MiXCR and lists one record per CDR3 protein. The sample records some 690,000 distinct CDR3 sequences, 22% being singletons. The source material was blood. The receptors were sampled from a man between 65 and 79 years old in good health.

The chain joins TRBV6-2 or TRBV6-3 to TRBJ2-6, with D possibly matching TRBD2 (6 bases). This CDR3 has 18 residues. V gave up 3 bases and J gave up 1 base, with 16 bases separating them. CDR1 is MNHEY, CDR2 SVGEGT, per germline. CDR3 nucleotides: TGTGCCAGCAGTTATGGCGCTCTTCGGGGGTCTGGGGCCAACGTCCTGACTTTC. Translating it yields CASSYGALRGSGANVLTF.

This clonotype came up once. The rearrangement links TRBV25-1 to TRBJ1-1; 7 positions match TRBD1. The CDR3 is 14 residues long. V lost 4 bases, J lost 5 bases, and 7 bases stayed unmatched. CDR1 MGHDK and CDR2 SYGVNS come from the germline V gene. In DNA, the CDR3 is TGTGCCAGCAGTGCCCAGACAGGGAATACTGAAGCTTTCTTT. This gives the protein CASSAQTGNTEAFF.

This clonotype occurred a few times. The CDR3 protein is CASSLGRSQGNEKLFF. DNA of the CDR3: TGTGCCAGCAGCTTAGGTCGGTCACAGGGGAATGAAAAACTGTTTTTT. The chain uses TRBV7-2 and TRBJ1-4, with 7 bases fitting TRBD1. Unmatched junction bases numbered 7, after V lost 1 base and J lost 5 bases. Germline CDR1 reads SGHTA; CDR2 reads FQGNSA. The CDR3 consists of 16 residues. The full variable domain, in which reference TRBV7-2 and TRBJ1-4 provide the parts outside the CDR3, is GAGVSQSPSNKVTEKGKDVELRCDPISGHTALYWYRQSLGQGLEFLIYFQGNSAPDKSGLPSDRFSAERTGGSVSTLTIQRTQQEDSAVYLCASSLGRSQGNEKLFFGSGTQLSVL.

The sample holds a few counts of this clonotype. The V and J genes are TRBV5-1 and TRBJ1-4; D is undetermined. CDR1 SGHRS and CDR2 YFSETQ come from the germline V gene. The CDR3 has 15 residues. Deletions cut 0 bases from V and 5 bases from J, with 11 bases between. CDR3 sequence (DNA): TGCGCCAGCAGCTTGGCCAGCCGAAACAATGAAAAACTGTTTTTT. Translating it yields CASSLASRNNEKLFF.

The chain recombines TRBV20-1 with TRBJ2-1; D gene unclear. The CDR3 length is 11 residues. V was pared by 3 bases and J by 8 bases, with 8 bases between. Germline V gene data show CDR1 as DFQATT and CDR2 as SNEGSKA (reference sequence). In DNA form, the CDR3 reads TGCAGTGCTAGTCAATTCGATGAGCAGTTCTTC. Protein: CSASQFDEQFF.

CDR3: CASSQVEYTEAFF. The CDR3 DNA is TGTGCCAGCAGCCAAGTAGAGTACACTGAAGCTTTCTTT. This sequence joins TRBV3-1 and TRBJ1-1; D is uncertain. CDR1 LGHDT and CDR2 YNNKEL come from the germline V gene (reference sequence). This CDR3 is 13 amino acids long. The V end lost 1 base, the J end lost 3 bases, and 6 bases lay between the germline ends.

This clonotype was detected only a few times. The chain joins TRBV6-2 or TRBV6-3 to TRBJ2-1; no definite D call. This CDR3 comprises 16 residues. V was shortened by 1 base and J by 6 bases, with 16 bases between the two germline ends. Germline V CDR1 and CDR2: MNHEY, SVGEGT. The CDR3 DNA reads TGTGCCAGCAGTTACTATACGGCGCCCCCAGGCAATGAGCAGTTCTTC. Translating gives CASSYYTAPPGNEQFF.

The table lists this clonotype with many counts. The chain carries TRBV29-1 and TRBJ2-2; D is perhaps TRBD1 or TRBD2 (6 bases each). The V end was cut by 7 bases, the J end by 6 bases, with 9 bases between. Germline V lookup: CDR1 SQVTM, CDR2 ANQGSEA. This CDR3 region has 11 residues. CDR3 loop: CSGGGSGELFF. The CDR3 DNA sequence: TGCAGCGGAGGGGGGTCCGGGGAGCTGTTTTTT.

This clonotype was seen more than once but under ten times. The chain carries TRBV7-8 and TRBJ2-7; 10 bases are shared with TRBD2. V dropped 4 bases and J dropped 0; count of bases not matched to a gene: 6. This CDR3 spans 16 amino acids. Germline lookup yields CDR1 SGHVS and CDR2 FQNEAQ. The CDR3 bases are TGTGCCAGCAGCTCCGGACTAGCGGCGAGCTCCTACGAGCAGTACTTC. Its translation is CASSSGLAASSYEQYF.

In this sample, this clonotype turned up many times. This chain uses TRBV28 with TRBJ2-7, with TRBD1 identical over 9 bases. Trimming removed 1 base from V and 3 bases from J; junction bases left unmatched: 4. Germline assignment: CDR1 MDHEN and CDR2 SYDVKM. This CDR3 has 15 amino acids. CDR3 loop: CASSLSGTGIYEQYF. The CDR3 nucleotides are TGTGCCAGCAGTTTATCAGGGACAGGGATCTACGAGCAGTACTTC.

This clonotype was seen repeatedly, ten times or more. The V gene is TRBV24-1, the J gene TRBJ2-5; no clear D gene. Germline V lookup: CDR1 KGHDR, CDR2 SFDVKD. V lost 0 bases to trimming and J lost 0 bases, with 10 bases between them. This CDR3 region has 16 residues. The CDR3 bases are TGTGCCACCAGTGATTTGCTGACCGAGTACCAAGAGACCCAGTACTTC. Translation gives CATSDLLTEYQETQYF.

The chain links TRBV29-1 to TRBJ1-4, with D maybe TRBD1 (6 bases). Germline loops: CDR1 SQVTM, CDR2 ANQGSEA. The CDR3 extends over 14 amino acids. With 8 bases removed from V and 0 bases from J, the gap between germline ends came to 13 bases. The CDR3 coding sequence is TGCAGCATCCAGAGGGGGACAACTAATGAAAAACTGTTTTTT. This codes for CSIQRGTTNEKLFF.

This sequence joins TRBV6-1 and TRBJ2-1, with D perhaps TRBD1 (6 bases). The CDR3 extends over 12 amino acids. The ends were cut back, 7 bases at V and 8 bases at J, with 12 bases in the middle. Germline V gene sequence: CDR1 MNHNS, CDR2 SASEGT. This CDR3 reads CASNNRVDEQFF. Written as DNA, the CDR3 is TGTGCCAGCAATAACAGGGTTGATGAGCAGTTCTTC.

The chain couples TRBV6-1 to TRBJ1-3, with no clear D. The germline V gene encodes CDR1 MNHNS and CDR2 SASEGT. The CDR3 consists of 14 residues. V was cut by 2 bases and J by 4 bases, with 9 bases left in between. CDR3 residues: CASSERGKGNTIYF. In DNA, the CDR3 is TGTGCCAGCAGTGAAAGAGGGAAAGGAAACACCATATATTTT.

This chain connects TRBV28 to TRBJ2-3, with D possibly being TRBD1 or TRBD2 (5 bases each). Germline CDR1 is MDHEN and CDR2 is SYDVKM. The CDR3 runs 15 residues. V gave up 6 bases and J gave up 0 bases, with 13 bases separating them. The CDR3: CASRPPGRSTDTQYF. CDR3 nucleotide sequence: TGTGCCAGCAGGCCCCCGGGACGGAGCACAGATACGCAGTATTTT.

This clonotype has more than one count but fewer than ten. V gene TRBV6-2 or TRBV6-3 combines with J gene TRBJ1-2, with a possible D match to TRBD1 (5 bases). The V gene lost 7 bases and the J gene lost 2 bases, with 8 bases spanning the gap. The CDR3 length is 12 residues. The germline V gene encodes CDR1 MNHEY and CDR2 SVGEGT. CDR3 DNA sequence: TGTGCCAGCACCAGGGTGAACTATGGCTACACCTTC. Translated: CASTRVNYGYTF.

This clonotype was detected a few times. At one end the junction does not follow the germline gene, possibly because of a read error. The rearrangement links TRBV5-6 to TRBJ2-3; D gene unclear. CDR1 is SGHDT and CDR2 is YYEEEE in the germline V gene. CDR3 size: 16 residues. CDR3: CASSLDAVPGTDTQYF. CDR3 sequence (DNA): TGTGCCAGCAGCTTGGACGCCGTGCCGGGCACGGATACGCAGTATTTT.

V is TRBV6-5 and J is TRBJ2-3; 9 nucleotides align to TRBD2. V lost 0 bases to trimming and J lost 3 bases; unmatched junction nucleotides: 1. Germline V gene data show CDR1 as MNHEY and CDR2 as SVGAGI. This CDR3 region has 15 residues. In DNA, the CDR3 is TGTGCCAGCAGTTACTCTAGCGGGGGAACAGATACGCAGTATTTT. Encoded protein: CASSYSSGGTDTQYF.

A few counts support this clonotype. This sequence joins TRBV12-3 or TRBV12-4 and TRBJ2-3; D is possibly TRBD2 (6 bases). V lost 5 bases, J lost 4 bases, and 16 bases lay in between. This CDR3 spans 15 amino acids. The CDR3 nucleotides read TGTGCCAGCAGTCCGGGGGACTCCAGGGCAGATACGCAGTATTTT. Amino acids: CASSPGDSRADTQYF.

Only a few counts were recorded for this clonotype. This chain links TRBV11-3 with TRBJ2-3; 11 bases are shared with TRBD2. The CDR3 has 16 amino acids. Germline V gene lookup returns CDR1 SGHNT and CDR2 YENEEA. Trimming cost V 2 bases and J 8 bases; bases outside gene matches: 9. The CDR3 region is CASSLRGSGGAITQYF. The CDR3 DNA reads as TGTGCCAGCAGCTTAAGAGGTAGCGGGGGGGCGATTACGCAGTATTTT. Combining the CDR3 with reference TRBV11-3 and TRBJ2-3 gives the whole variable domain EAGVVQSPRYKIIEKKQPVAFWCNPISGHNTLYWYLQNLGQGPELLIRYENEEAVDDSQLPKDRFSAERLKGVDSTLKIQPAELGDSAVYLCASSLRGSGGAITQYFGPGTRLTVL.

In the case of this clonotype: The junction shows a germline mismatch at one end, possibly a read error. The chain employs TRBV20-1 and TRBJ2-3, with D tentatively TRBD2 (5 bases). Germline V gene sequence: CDR1 DFQATT, CDR2 SNEGSKA (reference sequence). This CDR3 region has 13 residues. CDR3 nucleotide sequence: TGCAGTGCTTACCGCTCTAGCACAAATACGCAGTATTTT. Residues: CSAYRSSTNTQYF.

This clonotype was detected a few times. The chain uses TRBV4-2 and TRBJ2-1; 14 nucleotides align to TRBD2. The DNA end lines up better with TRBJ2-7; the J call may be wrong. Germline CDR1 reads LGHNA; CDR2 reads YNFKEQ. The length of the CDR3 is 15 residues. The CDR3 DNA reads as TGTGCCAGCAGCCAAGGACTAGCGGGGGGGGGCGAGCAGTACTTC. It encodes CASSQGLAGGGEQYF.

This chain connects TRBV20-1 to TRBJ1-5; the D gene is possibly TRBD1 (5 bases). The germline CDR1 and CDR2 sequences are DFQATT and SNEGSKA (reference sequence). This CDR3 comprises 15 residues. With 5 bases removed from V and 2 bases from J, the gap between germline ends came to 16 bases. In nucleotides, the CDR3 is TGCAGTGCTCCTGGCAGGGCCAGGGGCAATCAGCCCCAGCATTTT. This encodes CSAPGRARGNQPQHF.

The V gene is TRBV6-5, the J gene TRBJ1-2; a weak D match, TRBD1 (5 bases). Germline-derived CDR1 and CDR2 are MNHEY and SVGAGI. Trimming stripped 0 bases from V and 6 bases from J, with 14 bases between. The CDR3 totals 15 residues. The CDR3 loop is CASSYSGARGDGYTF. CDR3 nucleotides: TGTGCCAGCAGTTACTCTGGGGCCCGGGGGGATGGCTACACCTTC.

The table lists this clonotype with many counts. The CDR3 is CSASPLNSYEQYV. CDR3 nucleotide sequence: TGCAGTGCTAGCCCCCTCAATTCCTACGAGCAGTACGTC. The V gene is TRBV20-1, the J gene TRBJ2-7, with D unresolved. The germline V gene encodes CDR1 DFQATT and CDR2 SNEGSKA (reference sequence). The germline V and J ends were trimmed by 3 bases and 1 base, with 10 bases remaining between them. CDR3 size: 13 residues.

This chain uses TRBV5-1 with TRBJ1-1; D remains unclear. The germline V gene has CDR1 SGHRS and CDR2 YFSETQ. The CDR3 consists of 14 residues. The germline V and J ends were trimmed by 6 bases and 0 bases, with 12 bases remaining between them. CDR3 bases: TGCGCCAGCACCCTGGAGGGATTGAACACTGAAGCTTTCTTT. This gives the protein CASTLEGLNTEAFF. Full variable domain (remainder filled in from reference TRBV5-1 and TRBJ1-1): KAGVTQTPRYLIKTRGQQVTLSCSPISGHRSVSWYQQTPGQGLQFLFEYFSETQRNKGNFPGRFSGRQFSNSRSEMNVSTLELGDSALYLCASTLEGLNTEAFFGQGTRLTVV.